Below are 8 T cell receptor beta chains sequenced from a single sample in a study of blood T cells in healthy people across ages. Using a J-beta primer mix together with a sample-barcoded 5' primer, a second PCR was run for 7 to 11 cycles. In TCRdb, the 5' RACE reads were re-called with MiXCR into one record per CDR3 protein. Of some 900,000 distinct CDR3 sequences in the sample, about 48% were seen once. Source material: blood. All receptors derive from a young man in good health.

This clonotype was recorded a few times. The V and J genes are TRBV20-1 and TRBJ2-3, with TRBD2 matching over 13 bases. The V segment lost 5 bases and the J segment 5 bases; nucleotides outside the gene matches: 10. Germline values: CDR1 DFQATT, CDR2 SNEGSKA (reference sequence). The CDR3 consists of 16 residues. For the CDR3, the DNA is TGCAGTGCTGCAGGAGGACTAGCGGGGGTAGGAGATACGCAGTATTTT. As protein: CSAAGGLAGVGDTQYF.

J is TRBJ2-1 and V is TRBV4-2, with TRBD2 matching over 10 bases. Germline lookup yields CDR1 LGHNA and CDR2 YNFKEQ. This CDR3 contains 15 residues. Trimming took 5 bases from V and 4 from J; bases not matched to a gene: 5. The CDR3 coding sequence is TGTGCCAGCAGCGCCCTAGCGGGGGCTTACAATGAGCAGTTCTTC. This gives the protein CASSALAGAYNEQFF.

The J gene is TRBJ2-7, the V gene TRBV30; either TRBD1 or TRBD2 may supply D (6 bases each). Trimming stripped 0 bases from V and 10 bases from J, with 16 bases between. The CDR3 contains 13 residues. From germline, CDR1 is GTSNPN and CDR2 SVGIG (reference sequence). DNA for the CDR3: TGTGCCTGGAGTGTGACCAGGGGAGGAGATCAGTACTTC. It codes for CAWSVTRGGDQYF.

The chain combines TRBV19 with TRBJ2-5; no clear D gene. The J call may be mistaken, given a closer DNA end match to TRBJ2-7. The germline V gene encodes CDR1 LNHDA and CDR2 SQIVND (reference sequence). The CDR3 totals 14 residues. The CDR3 DNA follows: TGTGCCAGTAGTATAATGTATCCTCCCATCGAGCAGTACTTC. Protein product: CASSIMYPPIEQYF.

The chain couples TRBV11-3 to TRBJ2-7, with D possibly matching TRBD2 (6 bases). The germline V and J ends were trimmed by 8 bases and 3 bases, with 17 bases remaining between them. The germline V gene encodes CDR1 SGHNT and CDR2 YENEEA. The CDR3 consists of 14 residues. The CDR3 sequence is CASSSGENGYEQYF. CDR3 sequence (DNA): TGTGCCAGCTCCTCGGGGGAAAATGGCTACGAGCAGTACTTC.

This clonotype was detected only a few times. The V and J genes are TRBV20-1 and TRBJ2-5; weak D call: TRBD1 (6 bases). The CDR3 totals 13 residues. The V gene's germline CDR1 is DFQATT and CDR2 SNEGSKA (reference sequence). Trimming cost V 8 bases and J 5 bases, with 18 bases left between them. In DNA, the CDR3 is TGCAGTAGTAGGACAGCCCTAGGGGAGACCCAGTACTTC. Translating gives CSSRTALGETQYF.

The rearrangement links TRBV12-3 or TRBV12-4 to TRBJ2-3; 10 bases map to TRBD2. V trimming: 2 bases; J trimming: 1 base; junction bases outside the gene matches: 9. CDR3 length: 18 residues. The CDR3 loop is CASSLNWLAGARTDTQYF. CDR3 in DNA: TGTGCCAGCAGTTTAAATTGGCTAGCGGGGGCTCGCACAGATACGCAGTATTTT.

In this sample, this clonotype turned up a few times. CDR3 nucleotide sequence: TGTGCCAGCAGTGCCACAGGGCTCAACTATGGCTACACCTTC. This translates into CASSATGLNYGYTF. The chain couples TRBV6-1 to TRBJ1-2; D possibly corresponds to TRBD1 (6 bases). Germline assignment: CDR1 MNHNS and CDR2 SASEGT. V dropped 4 bases and J dropped 2 bases, with 11 bases sitting between them. CDR3 length: 14 amino acids.